These 18 T cell receptor beta chains were all obtained from the same sample, sequenced in a study of CXCR3-negative and CXCR3-positive naive CD8 T cells (dated by TCRdb to between 2019 and 2020). The full study reports these points: TRB CDR3s from CXCR3-positive naive cells showed higher hydrophobicity (lower Kidera factor 4), lower energy, and higher strength and volume indices than CXCR3-negative naive cells.

Their specific antigens are unknown. This sample was sequenced with a NextSeq 550. The Human TCR Profiling Kit (MiLaboratory) was used to make UMI-labeled 5' RACE TRB cDNA libraries. Once TCRdb had reprocessed the reads, it stored one entry per CDR3 protein sequence and supplied no DNA. The sample's table covers tens of thousands of distinct CDR3 sequences. Approximately 0.53% of the sample lies in the top ten. Input material: naive CXCR3+ CD8+ T cells from blood. According to the study, the label for this sample's cell subset or site signals: CD45RO-CCR7+CD27+CD95- naive CD8+ T cells expressing CXCR3 (TNR3+). The receptor set was obtained from a human donor in good health. Some clones in this sample may be carry-over from other donors' samples.

This chain connects TRBV7-9 to TRBJ2-7; the TCRdb call, TRBD1, lacks DNA for checking. The CDR3 loop spans 15 amino acids. From germline, CDR1 is SEHNR and CDR2 FQNEAQ (reference sequence). CDR3 residues: CASSSSRGYSYEQYF.

V and J are TRBV20-1 and TRBJ2-7; the D call of TRBD1 rests on TCRdb alone, since no DNA is present to check it. Germline V lookup: CDR1 DFQATT, CDR2 SNEGSKA (reference sequence). The length of the CDR3 is 15 residues. CDR3 in amino acids: CSALGGAKSSYEQYF.

The rearrangement links TRBV7-8 to TRBJ1-2. CDR1 and CDR2 from the germline V gene are SGHVS and FQNEAQ. This CDR3 has 14 amino acids. The CDR3 protein is CASSLDLAQPGYTF.

The chain couples TRBV7-8 to TRBJ2-1; TCRdb's D gene call, TRBD2, goes unchecked for lack of DNA. Germline V gene data show CDR1 as SGHVS and CDR2 as FQNEAQ. This CDR3 region has 15 residues. The chain's CDR3 is CASSQGLAGGNEQFF.

The chain joins TRBV28 to TRBJ1-5; lacking DNA, the TRBD1 call made by TCRdb goes unchecked. This CDR3 has 15 amino acids. CDR1 is MDHEN and CDR2 is SYDVKM in the germline V gene. CDR3 protein: CASSIVGQLNQPQHF.

This chain links TRBV28 with TRBJ1-5; the D gene TCRdb calls, TRBD1, cannot be checked with no DNA. Germline assignment: CDR1 MDHEN and CDR2 SYDVKM. The CDR3 runs to 15 residues. CDR3: CASSLLDNKEQPQHF.

The chain couples TRBV7-8 to TRBJ2-7. The CDR3 consists of 15 residues. Germline V gene lookup returns CDR1 SGHVS and CDR2 FQNEAQ. CDR3 sequence reads: CASSLAVFGPYEQYF.

The rearrangement links TRBV7-8 to TRBJ2-2; TCRdb designates TRBD2, a call that cannot be tested without DNA. Germline-derived CDR1 and CDR2 are SGHVS and FQNEAQ. There are 15 residues in the CDR3. CDR3 protein: CASSDPSGGAGELFF.

V and J are TRBV29-1 and TRBJ2-1; absent DNA, TCRdb's TRBD1 call cannot be checked. The germline V gene has CDR1 SQVTM and CDR2 ANQGSEA. CDR3 length: 16 amino acids. The CDR3 sequence: CSVGPGGTTRYNEQFF.

The rearrangement joins TRBV20-1 to TRBJ2-1; TCRdb indicates TRBD1, and absent DNA this call remains unverified. This CDR3 is built from 17 residues. Germline V CDR1 and CDR2: DFQATT, SNEGSKA (reference sequence). The CDR3 here is CSARDRLAGGPSNEQFF.

The chain joins TRBV15 to TRBJ1-1. Looked up from germline, CDR1 is LNHNV and CDR2 is YYDKDF (reference sequence). This CDR3 region has 15 residues. The CDR3: CATSRRGQMNTEAFF.

The rearrangement joins TRBV28 to TRBJ1-2; TCRdb's D gene call, TRBD1, goes unchecked for lack of DNA. CDR1 is MDHEN, CDR2 SYDVKM, per germline. The CDR3 consists of 16 residues. The CDR3 spells CASRPRPGQGFHGYTF.

The gene calls are TRBV12-3 or TRBV12-4 and TRBJ1-5. This CDR3 has 14 amino acids. The CDR3 reads CASSLKGSNQPQHF.

The rearrangement links TRBV23-1 to TRBJ2-1. TRBV23-1 is given ORF status, its function remaining uncertain. The CDR3 consists of 16 residues. Here the CDR3 reads CASTAPGSNSYNEQFF.

This sequence joins TRBV2 and TRBJ2-1; lacking DNA, the TRBD1 call made by TCRdb goes unchecked. There are 11 residues in the CDR3. Germline assignment: CDR1 SNHLY and CDR2 FYNNEI. CDR3 region: CASSETDEQFF.

The chain has TRBV4-1 and TRBJ2-7; TCRdb returns TRBD1, unconfirmable since there is no DNA. Germline lookup yields CDR1 MGHRA and CDR2 YSYEKL. The CDR3 contains 15 residues. Here the CDR3 reads CASSPRTGSSYEQYF.

The chain recombines TRBV5-6 with TRBJ2-5; TCRdb indicates TRBD1, and absent DNA this call remains unverified. Germline V gene data show CDR1 as SGHDT and CDR2 as YYEEEE. The CDR3 is 14 residues long. Here the CDR3 reads CASSLGQSWGTQYF.

This chain connects TRBV7-9 to TRBJ2-6; TCRdb indicates TRBD1, and absent DNA this call remains unverified. The CDR3 loop spans 12 amino acids. Germline CDR1 and CDR2: SEHNR and FQNEAQ (reference sequence). The CDR3: CASTRGANVLTF. Full variable domain (remainder filled in from reference TRBV7-9 and TRBJ2-6): DTGVSQNPRHKITKRGQNVTFRCDPISEHNRLYWYRQTLGQGPEFLTYFQNEAQLEKSRLLSDRFSAERPKGSFSTLEIQRTEQGDSAMYLCASTRGANVLTFGAGSRLTVL.